Sequencing of this TCR beta chain was carried out in a study of regulatory T cells in long-lasting Graves disease. Documented time point: persistent/refractory GD, antithyroid drugs over 5 years with positive TRAb. Scientists built the TCR library using RNA that was extracted from PBMCs. Arm-PCR of CDR3 regions and iRepertoire HTBI primers were the basis on which TCR beta libraries were built. TCRdb passed the multiplex PCR reads through MiXCR, listing each CDR3 protein once. In the table there are 450,000 or so distinct CDR3 sequences, about a fifth of which are singletons. Germline V CDR1 and CDR2: MNHEY, SVGAGI. CDR3 length equals 15 residues. The V and J ends lost 0 bases and 3 bases respectively, with 12 bases between them.

The source material was peripheral blood mononuclear cells (PBMCs), sampled when the disease was refractory, from a patient treated with antithyroid drugs. V and J are TRBV6-5 and TRBJ2-7; D might be TRBD2 (5 bases). The receptor comes from a female donor with Graves disease. CDR3 loop: CASSYSGLADYEQYF. As DNA, the CDR3 is TGTGCCAGCAGTTACTCGGGCCTAGCAGACTACGAGCAGTACTTC.